This entry lists 10 T cell receptor beta chains sequenced from one sample in a study of beta chain features in type 1 diabetes. Study-wide results and caveats: Moderate but significant shortening of TCRB CDR3s was recorded in all four CD4+ subsets from Type 1 diabetes patients.

Their antigens remain unidentified. The entirety of the isolated RNA underwent reverse transcription, so expressed TCRB transcripts were sequenced. Measured with immunoSEQ multiplex PCR; TCRdb has only the in-frame clones, and not every one. This table has 65,000 to 85,000 clones, almost 50% appearing once. Sequenced material: central memory CD4+ T cells from blood. Receptors were obtained from a man aged 30 to 39 with type 1 diabetes.

V is TRBV7-9 and J is TRBJ1-1; unclear D gene. CDR1 is SEHNR, CDR2 FQNEAQ, per germline (reference sequence). This CDR3 is 14 amino acids long. V lost 3 bases and J lost 5, with 13 bases in between. CDR3 protein: CASSFPTRGTEAFF. For the CDR3, the DNA is TGTGCCAGCAGCTTTCCAACCCGAGGGACTGAAGCTTTCTTT.

There are a few counts of this clone. V gene TRBV2 combines with J gene TRBJ1-4, with 7 bases fitting TRBD1. V shed 7 bases, J shed 5 bases, and the junction held 7 bases outside the gene matches. CDR1 is SNHLY, CDR2 FYNNEI, per germline. This CDR3 has 14 residues. CDR3 protein: CASNWDSKNEKLFF. CDR3 DNA sequence: TGTGCCAGCAATTGGGACAGTAAAAATGAAAAACTGTTTTTT.

V and J are TRBV25-1 and TRBJ1-4; 9 bases agree with TRBD1. Trimming cost V 8 bases and J 1 base; bases outside gene matches: 5. The germline gives CDR1 MGHDK, CDR2 SYGVNS. The CDR3 totals 15 residues. The CDR3 sequence is CASAGQGLTNEKLFF. The DNA of the CDR3 is TGTGCCAGCGCGGGACAGGGACTAACTAATGAAAAACTGTTTTTT.

The V call is TRBV19, the J call TRBJ2-1; TRBD2 matches 11 bases. Germline values: CDR1 LNHDA, CDR2 SQIVND (reference sequence). J was trimmed by 5 bases and V by 5 bases; bases with no gene match: 8. CDR3 length: 16 residues. The CDR3, as DNA: TGTGCCAGTAGTCCCCTAGCGGGGGGTTGGGACAATGAGCAGTTCTTC. It specifies CASSPLAGGWDNEQFF. The complete variable domain, with remaining parts taken from reference TRBV19 and TRBJ2-1, reads DGGITQSPKYLFRKEGQNVTLSCEQNLNHDAMYWYRQDPGQGLRLIYYSQIVNDFQKGDIAEGYSVSREKKESFPLTVTSAQKNPTAFYLCASSPLAGGWDNEQFFGPGTRLTVL.

Only a few counts were recorded for this clone. CDR3: CASNKPGQGSTDTQYF. DNA of the CDR3: TGTGCCAGCAATAAGCCGGGACAGGGCAGCACAGATACGCAGTATTTT. This chain joins TRBV28 and TRBJ2-3, with 9 bases aligning to TRBD1. V dropped 7 bases and J dropped 0; count of bases not matched to a gene: 8. The CDR3 consists of 16 residues. The V gene's germline CDR1 is MDHEN and CDR2 SYDVKM. Looking up the rest from reference TRBV28 and TRBJ2-3 gives the full variable domain: DVKVTQSSRYLVKRTGEKVFLECVQDMDHENMFWYRQDPGLGLRLIYFSYDVKMKEKGDIPEGYSVSREKKERFSLILESASTNQTSMYLCASNKPGQGSTDTQYFGPGTRLTVL.

A few counts support this clone. This chain joins TRBV5-1 and TRBJ2-7, with D maybe TRBD2 (6 bases). Germline assignment: CDR1 SGHRS and CDR2 YFSETQ. Trimming cost V 3 bases and J 7 bases, with 20 bases left between them. The CDR3 covers 15 residues. The CDR3 nucleotides are TGCGCCAGCAGCTCCCGGGGTAGCGGTGCGGGGGAGCAGTACTTC. Protein product: CASSSRGSGAGEQYF. The whole variable domain, filled in from reference TRBV5-1 and TRBJ2-7, reads KAGVTQTPRYLIKTRGQQVTLSCSPISGHRSVSWYQQTPGQGLQFLFEYFSETQRNKGNFPGRFSGRQFSNSRSEMNVSTLELGDSALYLCASSSRGSGAGEQYFGPGTRLTVT.

This clone has just a few counts. The chain has TRBV5-1 and TRBJ2-5, with a weak D call TRBD1 (6 bases). This CDR3 has 15 residues. In germline, CDR1 is SGHRS, CDR2 YFSETQ. Trimming stripped 4 bases from V and 1 base from J, with 14 bases between. CDR3 DNA sequence: TGCGCCAGCAGCGTGAGCAGGGGCGCCCAAGAGACCCAGTACTTC. Translated: CASSVSRGAQETQYF.

This clone showed up just a few times. V usage is TRBV2 and J usage is TRBJ1-2; 7 nucleotides match TRBD1. The CDR3 totals 14 residues. V trimming: 4 bases; J trimming: 4 bases; junction bases outside the gene matches: 6. CDR1 is SNHLY and CDR2 is FYNNEI in the germline V gene. The CDR3 here is CASSGTGGFYGYTF. The CDR3 coding sequence is TGTGCCAGCAGTGGGACAGGTGGATTCTATGGCTACACCTTC.

This clone was observed a few times. The chain links TRBV30 to TRBJ2-7; 15 nucleotides match TRBD2. The CDR3 runs to 15 residues. In germline, CDR1 is GTSNPN, CDR2 SVGIG (reference sequence). The J segment lost 1 base and the V segment lost 5 bases, leaving 3 bases of the junction unmatched. CDR3 sequence reads: CAWGLAGGTSYEQYF. CDR3 coding DNA: TGTGCCTGGGGACTAGCGGGGGGGACTTCCTACGAGCAGTACTTC.

This clone was counted a few times. The gene calls are TRBV2 and TRBJ2-7; maybe TRBD2 (6 bases). The CDR3 is 13 amino acids. Germline assignment: CDR1 SNHLY and CDR2 FYNNEI. The germline V and J ends were trimmed by 5 bases and 1 base, with 9 bases remaining between them. This CDR3 reads CASSSGASYEQYF. The CDR3 region has the DNA TGTGCCAGCAGTTCGGGAGCATCCTACGAGCAGTACTTC.